Listed here is a single T cell receptor (beta chain). Those who donated were healthy HIV-negative adults, with no recent acute infections or vaccinations reported. Samples underwent the assay at deep level. Repertoires were generated with immunoSEQ multiplex PCR, while TCRdb's copy carries only in-frame clones and drops some. The sample has 980,000 or so clones, 60% to 85% seen once. The data stem from a study of shared clonotypes between healthy human individuals. Study at large: Sampling drew on donors who were a couple of women and three men aged 18 to 49.

This CDR3 is built from 13 residues. With 0 bases removed from V and 4 bases from J, the gap between germline ends came to 6 bases. CDR1 MNHNY and CDR2 SVGAGI come from the germline V gene (reference sequence). The receptor was derived from a man between 18 and 29 years old in good health. Input material: memory CD4+ T cells sorted from blood. Subset defined: CD45RA-negative fraction. This chain connects TRBV6-6 to TRBJ1-1; D is undetermined. The CDR3 bases are TGTGCCAGCAGTTACTCCCTAAGCACTGAAGCTTTCTTT. This gives the protein CASSYSLSTEAFF.